This T cell receptor (beta chain) originates from a study of blood T cell repertoires in COVID-19. The repertoire was sequenced with immunoSEQ multiplex PCR; TCRdb's copy has only in-frame clones and lacks some. The data show 55,000 to 75,000 clones, with about 86% seen just once and 3.5% to 5% held by the top ten. This CDR3 region has 14 residues. V lost 4 bases to trimming and J lost 6 bases; unmatched junction nucleotides: 8. Germline CDR1 reads SGHDN; CDR2 reads FVKESK. The receptor's source is a man aged 45 to 65 with acute or convalescent COVID-19. The chain carries TRBV14 and TRBJ1-1; 7 nucleotides agree with TRBD1. Material for sequencing was peripheral blood. DNA of the CDR3: TGTGCCAGCAGCCGCCTCAGGGGGATCTCTGAAGCTTTCTTT. It encodes CASSRLRGISEAFF.